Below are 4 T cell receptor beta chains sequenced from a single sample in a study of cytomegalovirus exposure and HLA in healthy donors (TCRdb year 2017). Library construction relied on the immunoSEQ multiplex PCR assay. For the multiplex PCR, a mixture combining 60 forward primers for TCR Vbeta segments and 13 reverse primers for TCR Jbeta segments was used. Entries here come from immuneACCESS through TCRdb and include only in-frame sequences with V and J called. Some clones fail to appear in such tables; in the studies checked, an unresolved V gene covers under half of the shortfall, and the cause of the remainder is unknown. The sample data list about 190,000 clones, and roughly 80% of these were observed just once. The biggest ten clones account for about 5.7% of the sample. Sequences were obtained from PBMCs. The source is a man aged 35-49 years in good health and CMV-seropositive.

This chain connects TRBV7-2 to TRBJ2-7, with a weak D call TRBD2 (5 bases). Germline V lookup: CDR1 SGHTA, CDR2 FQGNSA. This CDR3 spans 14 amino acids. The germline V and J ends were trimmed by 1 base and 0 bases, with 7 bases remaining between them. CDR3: CASSLDDYSYEQYF. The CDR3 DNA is TGTGCCAGCAGCTTAGACGACTACTCCTACGAGCAGTACTTC. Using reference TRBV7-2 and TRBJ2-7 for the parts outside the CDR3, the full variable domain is GAGVSQSPSNKVTEKGKDVELRCDPISGHTALYWYRQSLGQGLEFLIYFQGNSAPDKSGLPSDRFSAERTGGSVSTLTIQRTQQEDSAVYLCASSLDDYSYEQYFGPGTRLTVT.

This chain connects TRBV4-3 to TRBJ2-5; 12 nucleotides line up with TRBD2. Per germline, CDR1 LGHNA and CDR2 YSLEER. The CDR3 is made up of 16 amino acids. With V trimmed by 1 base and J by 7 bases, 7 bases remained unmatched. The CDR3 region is CASSQGASGGVVTQYF. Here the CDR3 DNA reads TGCGCCAGCAGCCAAGGGGCTAGCGGGGGGGTAGTGACCCAGTACTTC.

CDR3 amino acids: CASRSVTEAFF. CDR3 coding DNA: TGTGCCAGCAGATCAGTGACTGAAGCTTTCTTT. This sequence joins TRBV28 and TRBJ1-1; no clear D gene. The CDR3 consists of 11 residues. V was pared by 6 bases and J by 5 bases, with 7 bases between. Germline CDR1 reads MDHEN; CDR2 reads SYDVKM.

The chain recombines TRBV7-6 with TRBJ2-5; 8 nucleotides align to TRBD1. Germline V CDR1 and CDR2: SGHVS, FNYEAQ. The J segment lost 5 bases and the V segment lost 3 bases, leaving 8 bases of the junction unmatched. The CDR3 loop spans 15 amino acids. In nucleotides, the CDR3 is TGTGCCAGCAGCTTTGAACAGGGGGTTAGGGAGACCCAGTACTTC. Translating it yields CASSFEQGVRETQYF.